The entry below gives a single T cell receptor (beta chain) sequence along with its context. The V segment lost 2 bases and the J segment 3 bases; nucleotides outside the gene matches: 7. Germline V gives CDR1 SGHRS, CDR2 YFSETQ. This CDR3 has 16 amino acids. With a J-beta primer mix and a sample-barcoded 5' primer, a second PCR ran about 7 to 12 cycles. One entry per CDR3 protein results from TCRdb running MiXCR on the 5' RACE reads. Of fewer than 2,000,000 distinct CDR3 sequences in the sample, 30% to 35% were seen once. This specimen belongs to a study of blood T cells in healthy people across ages.

This rearrangement joins TRBV5-1 to TRBJ1-3, with 8 nucleotides matching TRBD1. This sequence was found in a woman in her 30s in good health. The sample comprised blood. The CDR3 region has the DNA TGCGCCAGCAGCTTCGCGGACAGGGTTGGTGGAAACACCATATATTTT. This encodes CASSFADRVGGNTIYF.